The 28 T cell receptor beta chains below were found in one sample sequenced in a study of CD8 T cells in Susac syndrome. An input of about 0.5 to 1 ug of RNA was subjected to reverse transcription using random hexamers. TCRdb re-called the immunoSEQ multiplex PCR reads through MiXCR, storing one row per CDR3 protein. The table includes over 200,000 distinct CDR3 sequences, roughly 94% detected once. Sequencing was carried out using CD4+ T cells from PBMCs. These receptors all come from a human donor with multiple sclerosis.

This chain connects TRBV4-2 to TRBJ2-3; D is uncertain. The CDR3 has 18 amino acids. Germline V gene sequence: CDR1 LGHNA, CDR2 YNFKEQ. V gave up 3 bases and J gave up 0 bases, with 19 bases separating them. For the CDR3, the DNA is TGTGCCAGCAGCCAGCCCCAAGGGTTCCGAGCTAGCACAGATACGCAGTATTTT. As protein: CASSQPQGFRASTDTQYF.

The rearrangement uses TRBV19 and TRBJ2-5; TRBD2 is a possible D gene (5 bases). The CDR3 has 13 amino acids. Trimming stripped 3 bases from V and 4 bases from J, with 9 bases between. CDR1 LNHDA and CDR2 SQIVND come from the germline V gene (reference sequence). The CDR3 protein is CASSMSGRETQYF. The CDR3 DNA reads TGTGCCAGTAGTATGTCGGGGAGAGAGACCCAGTACTTC.

This chain links TRBV6-5 with TRBJ2-7, with D maybe TRBD1 (6 bases). The CDR3 has 14 residues. Germline lookup yields CDR1 MNHEY and CDR2 SVGAGI. V lost 9 bases and J 0 bases, leaving 15 bases between the germline ends. The DNA of the CDR3 is TGTGCCAGTCAGCCAACAGGGACCTCCTACGAGCAGTACGTC. Protein product: CASQPTGTSYEQYV.

The chain combines TRBV7-9 with TRBJ1-2, with 7 bases matching TRBD1. The germline CDR1 and CDR2 sequences are SEHNR and FQNEAQ (reference sequence). The CDR3 spans 16 residues. With V trimmed by 2 bases and J by 3 bases, 9 bases remained unmatched. CDR3 loop: CASSLPYDRVDYGYTF. For the CDR3, the DNA is TGTGCCAGCAGCTTACCCTACGACAGGGTGGACTATGGCTACACCTTC.

The genes are TRBV3-1 and TRBJ1-2; D unresolved. CDR1 is LGHDT, CDR2 YNNKEL, per germline (reference sequence). V dropped 7 bases and J dropped 3 bases, with 9 bases sitting between them. This CDR3 comprises 12 residues. CDR3 in amino acids: CASNMGYYGYTF. CDR3 nucleotides: TGTGCCAGCAATATGGGCTACTATGGCTACACCTTC.

The rearrangement links TRBV3-1 to TRBJ1-3; D might be TRBD1 (5 bases). The CDR3 is made up of 14 amino acids. With 5 bases removed from V and 1 base from J, the gap between germline ends came to 9 bases. Germline V gives CDR1 LGHDT, CDR2 YNNKEL (reference sequence). CDR3 nucleotide sequence: TGTGCCAGCAGCTTGGGGACGTCTGGAAACACCATATATTTT. It is translated as CASSLGTSGNTIYF. Supplemented by reference TRBV3-1 and TRBJ1-3, the full variable domain reads DTAVSQTPKYLVTQMGNDKSIKCEQNLGHDTMYWYKQDSKKFLKIMFSYNNKELIINETVPNRFSPKSPDKAHLNLHINSLELGDSAVYFCASSLGTSGNTIYFGEGSWLTVV.

This chain links TRBV29-1 with TRBJ2-3; D ambiguous. Trimming shortened V by 4 bases and J by 2 bases, and 4 bases separated the two germline ends. The CDR3 runs 11 residues. Germline V gives CDR1 SQVTM, CDR2 ANQGSEA. In DNA form, the CDR3 reads TGCAGCGTTGGGGCCACAGATACGCAGTATTTT. Encoded protein: CSVGATDTQYF.

J is TRBJ2-5 and V is TRBV19, with 8 bases aligning to TRBD2. There are 15 residues in the CDR3. Germline-derived CDR1 and CDR2 are LNHDA and SQIVND (reference sequence). With V trimmed by 11 bases and J by 5 bases, 16 bases remained unmatched. CDR3: CASSTRGAGDETQYF. In DNA form, the CDR3 reads TGTGCCTCCTCCACAAGAGGAGCGGGGGATGAGACCCAGTACTTC.

V and J are TRBV15 and TRBJ2-5; 7 bases map to TRBD1. The CDR3 covers 15 residues. The germline V gene has CDR1 LNHNV and CDR2 YYDKDF (reference sequence). Losses at the gene ends were 0 bases for V and 0 bases for J; bases not matched to a gene: 1. The CDR3 loop reads CATSRETGNQETQYF. The CDR3 region has the DNA TGTGCCACCAGCAGAGAGACAGGGAACCAAGAGACCCAGTACTTC. The whole variable domain, filled in from reference TRBV15 and TRBJ2-5, reads DAMVIQNPRYQVTQFGKPVTLSCSQTLNHNVMYWYQQKSSQAPKLLFHYYDKDFNNEADTPDNFQSRRPNTSFCFLDIRSPGLGDTAMYLCATSRETGNQETQYFGPGTRLLVL.

J is TRBJ1-2 and V is TRBV3-1; 7 bases match TRBD1. J was trimmed by 3 bases and V by 6 bases; bases with no gene match: 7. From germline, CDR1 is LGHDT and CDR2 YNNKEL (reference sequence). This CDR3 spans 14 amino acids. As DNA, the CDR3 is TGTGCCAGCAGTCATAGGACAGGCCACTATGGCTACACCTTC. Amino acids: CASSHRTGHYGYTF. The full variable domain, its missing parts supplied by reference TRBV3-1 and TRBJ1-2, is DTAVSQTPKYLVTQMGNDKSIKCEQNLGHDTMYWYKQDSKKFLKIMFSYNNKELIINETVPNRFSPKSPDKAHLNLHINSLELGDSAVYFCASSHRTGHYGYTFGSGTRLTVV.

The chain joins TRBV3-1 to TRBJ2-7; 11 bases map to TRBD2. The CDR3 covers 15 residues. The V gene end was trimmed by 4 bases and the J gene end by 7 bases; junction bases not matched to a gene: 9. Per germline, CDR1 LGHDT and CDR2 YNNKEL (reference sequence). CDR3 in amino acids: CASSRLAGGFSEQYF. In nucleotides, the CDR3 is TGTGCCAGCAGCCGCCTAGCGGGGGGCTTCTCGGAGCAGTACTTC.

In this sample, this clonotype turned up once. The chain recombines TRBV3-1 with TRBJ2-1, with 7 bases identical to TRBD1. The CDR3 has 15 residues. V trimming: 1 base; J trimming: 2 bases; junction bases outside the gene matches: 2. Germline loops: CDR1 LGHDT, CDR2 YNNKEL (reference sequence). CDR3: CASSQVQGAYNEQFF. In nucleotides, the CDR3 is TGTGCCAGCAGCCAAGTCCAGGGGGCCTACAATGAGCAGTTCTTC.

The genes are TRBV11-2 and TRBJ1-2; D is unclear. The V end lost 6 bases, the J end lost 4 bases, and 12 bases lay between the germline ends. This CDR3 is 13 amino acids long. The germline V gene has CDR1 SGHAT and CDR2 FQNNGV. Here the CDR3 reads CASRRAPSYGYTF. In DNA form, the CDR3 reads TGTGCCAGCAGACGGGCCCCCAGCTATGGCTACACCTTC.

The V and J genes are TRBV30 and TRBJ1-5; 9 bases line up with TRBD1. J was trimmed by 4 bases and V by 5 bases; bases with no gene match: 3. Germline V CDR1 and CDR2: GTSNPN, SVGIG (reference sequence). This CDR3 contains 13 residues. As DNA, the CDR3 is TGTGCCTGGGCCGGGACAGGGAATCAGCCCCAGCATTTT. The encoded protein is CAWAGTGNQPQHF.

The V gene is TRBV12-3 or TRBV12-4, the J gene TRBJ2-1; D may be TRBD1 (6 bases). This CDR3 spans 16 amino acids. V shed 5 bases and J shed 7 bases, with 21 bases lying between them. The CDR3 loop reads CASSPTGTYVGNEQFF. In DNA form, the CDR3 reads TGTGCCAGCAGTCCTACAGGGACCTACGTGGGGAATGAGCAGTTCTTC.

CDR3 in amino acids: CASSLGSGGSYNEQFF. The CDR3 nucleotides read TGTGCCAGCAGCTTGGGGTCCGGAGGCTCCTACAATGAGCAGTTCTTC. This rearrangement joins TRBV5-4 to TRBJ2-1; weak D call: TRBD2 (5 bases). This CDR3 has 16 residues. Germline assignment: CDR1 SGHNT and CDR2 YYREEE (reference sequence). V lost 0 bases and J lost 0, with 10 bases in between.

This clonotype has just a few counts. The CDR3 is CASSGNSGANVLTF. The CDR3, as DNA: TGTGCCAGCAGCGGTAACTCTGGGGCCAACGTCCTGACTTTC. The genes are TRBV11-2 and TRBJ2-6; D is undetermined. From germline, CDR1 is SGHAT and CDR2 FQNNGV. The CDR3 runs to 14 residues. Trimming pared 5 bases from V and 0 bases from J, leaving 5 bases between.

The chain is built from TRBV7-9 and TRBJ2-1; TRBD1 agrees at 8 bases. Germline values: CDR1 SEHNR, CDR2 FQNEAQ (reference sequence). This CDR3 has 14 amino acids. The V segment lost 1 base and the J segment 6 bases; nucleotides outside the gene matches: 2. The CDR3 spells CASSLGRGPNEQFF. For the CDR3, the DNA is TGTGCCAGCAGCTTAGGCAGGGGGCCCAATGAGCAGTTCTTC.

The V and J genes are TRBV30 and TRBJ1-4; D unclear. CDR1 and CDR2 (germline): GTSNPN, SVGIG (reference sequence). The CDR3 totals 12 residues. Trimming cost V 0 bases and J 13 bases, with 12 bases left between them. CDR3 coding DNA: TGTGCCTGGAGTGTTTTGGTAGGCGGACTGTTTTTT. It yields the protein CAWSVLVGGLFF.

The chain has TRBV4-3 and TRBJ1-2; D is ambiguous. V lost 8 bases, J lost 4 bases, and 17 bases lay in between. Germline V CDR1 and CDR2: LGHNA, YSLEER. CDR3 size: 14 residues. The CDR3 sequence is CASSYDGRAYGYTF. The CDR3, as DNA: TGCGCCAGCTCATACGACGGGCGAGCCTATGGCTACACCTTC.

The V and J genes are TRBV12-3 or TRBV12-4 and TRBJ2-2; the D is unclear. CDR3 length equals 12 residues. Trimming took off 8 bases at V and 3 bases at J, with 7 bases between the two ends. The CDR3 sequence is CASSVHTGELFF. As DNA, the CDR3 is TGTGCCAGCTCGGTACACACCGGGGAGCTGTTTTTT.

The V and J genes are TRBV29-1 and TRBJ2-2, with a possible D match to TRBD1 (6 bases). The CDR3 loop spans 16 amino acids. The germline gives CDR1 SQVTM, CDR2 ANQGSEA. The germline V and J ends were trimmed by 5 bases and 4 bases, with 20 bases remaining between them. CDR3 amino acids: CSVPRTDSEFTGELFF. In nucleotides, the CDR3 is TGCAGCGTTCCTAGGACAGACAGTGAGTTCACCGGGGAGCTGTTTTTT.

The chain recombines TRBV30 with TRBJ1-2; no clear D. Trimming pared 5 bases from V and 4 bases from J, leaving 23 bases between. The CDR3 runs 16 residues. Germline V gene lookup returns CDR1 GTSNPN and CDR2 SVGIG (reference sequence). The CDR3 here is CAWRSNSRARSYGYTF. CDR3 DNA sequence: TGTGCCTGGCGAAGCAACAGCCGGGCAAGGTCCTATGGCTACACCTTC.

The chain recombines TRBV5-1 with TRBJ2-5; a weak D match, TRBD2 (5 bases). Germline CDR1 SGHRS, CDR2 YFSETQ. Trimming took 7 bases from V and 7 from J, leaving 17 bases between them. The CDR3 runs to 13 residues. CDR3 residues: CASDDGMRGTQYF. The CDR3 region has the DNA TGCGCCAGCGATGACGGGATGAGAGGGACCCAGTACTTC. The full variable domain, in which reference TRBV5-1 and TRBJ2-5 provide the parts outside the CDR3, is KAGVTQTPRYLIKTRGQQVTLSCSPISGHRSVSWYQQTPGQGLQFLFEYFSETQRNKGNFPGRFSGRQFSNSRSEMNVSTLELGDSALYLCASDDGMRGTQYFGPGTRLLVL.

The chain employs TRBV29-1 and TRBJ2-1; D is ambiguous. This CDR3 has 12 residues. Deletions cut 8 bases from V and 6 bases from J, with 14 bases between. Germline V gene data show CDR1 as SQVTM and CDR2 as ANQGSEA. The CDR3 here is CSSSLSPNEQFF. The CDR3 nucleotides read TGCAGCTCTTCTTTATCGCCCAATGAGCAGTTCTTC.

This rearrangement joins TRBV4-1 to TRBJ2-5; D perhaps matches TRBD2 (6 bases). CDR3 size: 16 residues. Germline V gene sequence: CDR1 MGHRA, CDR2 YSYEKL. Trimming stripped 2 bases from V and 4 bases from J, with 17 bases between. Written as DNA, the CDR3 is TGCGCCAGCAGCCAAACTCTCATAGGGACTGGAGAGACCCAGTACTTC. Translation: CASSQTLIGTGETQYF.

The chain links TRBV7-9 to TRBJ1-2; 10 bases match TRBD1. Germline V CDR1 and CDR2: SEHNR, FQNEAQ (reference sequence). V shed 6 bases, J shed 3 bases, and the junction held 4 bases outside the gene matches. This CDR3 has 14 residues. CDR3 amino acids: CASRGGQGDYGYTF. The CDR3 DNA follows: TGTGCCAGCAGGGGCGGACAGGGGGACTATGGCTACACCTTC.

This clonotype was counted a single time. This rearrangement joins TRBV30 to TRBJ2-5; D is possibly TRBD2 (6 bases). The germline V gene encodes CDR1 GTSNPN and CDR2 SVGIG (reference sequence). The CDR3 sequence is 16 residues long. V lost 0 bases to trimming and J lost 2 bases, with 16 bases between them. CDR3 region: CAWSVLGREVQETQYF. The CDR3 coding sequence is TGTGCCTGGAGTGTACTCGGCAGGGAGGTACAAGAGACCCAGTACTTC.